The sequence of this T cell receptor beta chain was determined in a study of blood T cells in healthy people across ages. Study results and caveats: Diversity estimates from one million T cells were considered underestimates.

Sample-barcoded 5' priming and a J-beta primer mix drove a second PCR of about 7 to 11 cycles. TCRdb passed the 5' RACE reads through MiXCR, listing each CDR3 protein once. The data show around 1,000,000 distinct CDR3 sequences, less than 25% seen once. The length of the CDR3 is 14 residues. The V and J ends lost 4 bases and 4 bases respectively, with 11 bases between them. Germline V gene data show CDR1 as SGHRS and CDR2 as YFSETQ. This clonotype appeared once. The target antigen is unknown. This sample also appeared in a second study, on T cells of mothers and their children.

Sequenced material: blood. The clonotype originates from a girl aged 2 to 9 in good health. The rearrangement uses TRBV5-1 and TRBJ1-4; the D is unclear. For the CDR3, the DNA is TGCGCCAGCAGCGCACGGCAGAGTAATGAAAAACTGTTTTTT. This translates into CASSARQSNEKLFF.